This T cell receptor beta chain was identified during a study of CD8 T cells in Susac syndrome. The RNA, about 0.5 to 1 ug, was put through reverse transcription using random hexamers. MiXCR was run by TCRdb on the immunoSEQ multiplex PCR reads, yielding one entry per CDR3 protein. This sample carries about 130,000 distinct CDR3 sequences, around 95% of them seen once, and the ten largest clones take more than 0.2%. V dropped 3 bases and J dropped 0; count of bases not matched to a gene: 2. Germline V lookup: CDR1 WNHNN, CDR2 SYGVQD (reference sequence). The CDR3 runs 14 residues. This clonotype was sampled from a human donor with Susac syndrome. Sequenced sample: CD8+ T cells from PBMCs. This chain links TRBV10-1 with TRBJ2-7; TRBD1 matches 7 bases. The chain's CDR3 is CASSEGTDSYEQYF. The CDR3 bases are TGCGCCAGCAGTGAAGGGACAGACTCCTACGAGCAGTACTTC.